The sequence of this T cell receptor beta chain was determined in a study of cytomegalovirus exposure and HLA in healthy donors. PCR involved 60 Vbeta and 13 Jbeta primers. Some clones are missing from TCRdb's copy, which holds only in-frame ones; the method was immunoSEQ multiplex PCR. The table includes approximately 74,000 clones, around 80% detected once. The CDR3 is 19 amino acids. In germline, CDR1 is SGHRS, CDR2 YFSETQ. The trim removed 4 bases at V and 0 bases at J, leaving 14 bases unmatched. For this clone: What it binds is unknown.

Study-level findings and limits: In a later analysis, productive TCRs from donors in an Asian-associated ancestry cluster reportedly carried fewer N-insertions than the cohort mean.

Sequenced input: PBMCs. The V and J genes are TRBV5-1 and TRBJ2-1; 9 bases are a match to TRBD2. This clonotype was obtained from a man between 40 and 49 years old in good health and CMV-seronegative. The CDR3 nucleotides are TGCGCCAGCAGCGTAGGGACTAGCAGATACTCTAACTCCTACAATGAGCAGTTCTTC. Translating gives CASSVGTSRYSNSYNEQFF.